Shown below are 25 T cell receptor beta chains from a single sample sequenced in a study of human T cells and chemical hapten exposure. Time point given: patch test 3, about 24 weeks after DPC sensitization. Sample treatment: therapeutic diphenylcyclopropenone sensitization with weekly scalp DPC. TCRdb reprocessed the RACE reads with MiXCR, giving one entry per CDR3 protein. The repertoire includes some 91,000 distinct CDR3 sequences, roughly 27% of them detected once, and 10% sits in the top ten. Sequencing was performed on whole blood, taken in connection with sensitization to the hapten diphenylcyclopropenone (DPC). These receptors were collected from a middle-aged man with alopecia areata. Some clones in this sample may be carry-over from other donors' samples.

The rearrangement links TRBV5-1 to TRBJ2-1, with 13 bases aligning to TRBD2. Germline loops: CDR1 SGHRS, CDR2 YFSETQ. The CDR3 sequence is 14 residues long. V lost 4 bases to trimming and J lost 10 bases; unmatched junction nucleotides: 5. The CDR3 here is CASSAGLAGEEQFF. The CDR3 nucleotides are TGCGCCAGCAGCGCAGGACTAGCGGGGGAGGAGCAGTTCTTC.

The chain is built from TRBV7-2 and TRBJ1-4; D is perhaps TRBD1 (6 bases). The CDR3 has 15 amino acids. Germline loops: CDR1 SGHTA, CDR2 FQGNSA. The ends were cut back, 2 bases at V and 7 bases at J, with 14 bases in the middle. CDR3 loop: CASSLLRGMGEKLFF. The CDR3 DNA sequence: TGTGCCAGCAGCTTACTCAGGGGAATGGGTGAAAAACTGTTTTTT.

In its sample, this clonotype was seen a few times. This chain joins TRBV28 and TRBJ1-1, with 8 bases identical to TRBD1. J gave up 5 bases and V 6 bases, and 8 bases lay outside the gene matches. Germline CDR1 MDHEN, CDR2 SYDVKM. The CDR3 has 14 amino acids. CDR3 amino acids: CASSTTGVRTEAFF. Written as DNA, the CDR3 is TGTGCCAGCAGCACGACAGGGGTTAGGACTGAAGCTTTCTTT.

This chain joins TRBV6-6 and TRBJ2-1; D is possibly TRBD2 (5 bases). V lost 9 bases to trimming and J lost 10 bases, with 13 bases between them. The CDR3 is 11 residues long. The germline gives CDR1 MNHNY, CDR2 SVGAGI (reference sequence). The CDR3, as DNA: TGTGCCAGTTACCAAGGGAGCGAGCAGTTCTTC. Protein sequence: CASYQGSEQFF.

This clonotype came up a few times. The J gene is TRBJ1-5, the V gene TRBV6-5, with a weak D call TRBD1 (6 bases). The V and J ends lost 6 bases and 4 bases respectively, with 16 bases between them. The germline V gene encodes CDR1 MNHEY and CDR2 SVGAGI. There are 15 residues in the CDR3. The CDR3 DNA reads as TGTGCCAGCAGACCGGCAGGGGCAGATAATCAGCCCCAGCATTTT. It codes for CASRPAGADNQPQHF.

This clonotype was detected a few times. The V call is TRBV24-1, the J call TRBJ2-2; TRBD2 matches 14 bases. Germline CDR1 is KGHDR and CDR2 is SFDVKD. This CDR3 contains 14 residues. J lost 5 bases, V lost 9 bases, and 1 base had no gene match. The CDR3 DNA sequence: TGTGCCACCGGACTAGCGGGAGGAACCGGGGAGCTGTTTTTT. It codes for CATGLAGGTGELFF.

The V gene is TRBV20-1, the J gene TRBJ2-7; a weak D match, TRBD2 (5 bases). CDR3 length: 14 residues. From germline, CDR1 is DFQATT and CDR2 SNEGSKA (reference sequence). Trimming pared 3 bases from V and 5 bases from J, leaving 17 bases between. CDR3 sequence (DNA): TGCAGTGCTAGCCAAGTTGGACGAGCGGACGAGCAGTACTTC. This sequence encodes CSASQVGRADEQYF.

The CDR3 loop reads CASTPSGGLSQFF. In nucleotides, the CDR3 is TGTGCCAGCACGCCAAGCGGGGGACTATCACAGTTCTTC. The V call is TRBV7-6, the J call TRBJ2-1, with 8 bases matching TRBD2. J lost 13 bases, V lost 7 bases, and 12 bases had no gene match. The CDR3 covers 13 residues. Germline V gives CDR1 SGHVS, CDR2 FNYEAQ.

The J gene is TRBJ2-1, the V gene TRBV11-3, with D possibly TRBD2 on 5 matching bases. Per the germline V gene, CDR1 is SGHNT and CDR2 is YENEEA. This CDR3 region has 16 residues. The ends were cut back, 0 bases at V and 4 bases at J, with 13 bases in the middle. The CDR3 DNA reads TGTGCCAGCAGCTTAGAAGGGAGTTTGCATTACAATGAGCAGTTCTTC. Its translation: CASSLEGSLHYNEQFF.

This clonotype was observed a handful of times. The chain joins TRBV27 to TRBJ1-1; D is unresolved. Germline CDR1 and CDR2: MNHEY and SMNVEV (reference sequence). V gave up 3 bases and J gave up 1 base, with 3 bases separating them. The CDR3 runs 12 residues. This chain's CDR3 is CASSFANTEAFF. Written as DNA, the CDR3 is TGTGCCAGCAGTTTTGCGAACACTGAAGCTTTCTTT.

The gene calls are TRBV11-2 and TRBJ2-1, with D possibly TRBD1 on 5 matching bases. The germline V gene encodes CDR1 SGHAT and CDR2 FQNNGV. The V and J ends lost 4 bases and 12 bases respectively, with 16 bases between them. The CDR3 sequence is 13 residues long. CDR3: CASSSKTGVRQFF. In DNA, the CDR3 is TGTGCCAGCAGCTCCAAAACAGGTGTGCGGCAGTTCTTC.

The sample holds a few counts of this clonotype. The chain uses TRBV20-1 and TRBJ2-7, with a tentative D call TRBD2 (6 bases). V lost 0 bases and J 4 bases, leaving 16 bases between the germline ends. This CDR3 is 15 amino acids long. CDR1 DFQATT and CDR2 SNEGSKA come from the germline V gene (reference sequence). The CDR3 region is CSARDLAGGNYEQYF. The CDR3 DNA follows: TGCAGTGCTAGAGATCTTGCTGGCGGGAATTACGAGCAGTACTTC.

The rearrangement joins TRBV14 to TRBJ2-2; no definite D call. The V and J ends lost 1 base and 4 bases respectively, with 10 bases between them. Germline lookup yields CDR1 SGHDN and CDR2 FVKESK. The CDR3 has 15 amino acids. In nucleotides, the CDR3 is TGTGCCAGCAGCCAAGCGGGTAGTGGCACCGGGGAGCTGTTTTTT. Translated, it gives CASSQAGSGTGELFF. Full variable domain (remainder filled in from reference TRBV14 and TRBJ2-2): EAGVTQFPSHSVIEKGQTVTLRCDPISGHDNLYWYRRVMGKEIKFLLHFVKESKQDESGMPNNRFLAERTGGTYSTLKVQPAELEDSGVYFCASSQAGSGTGELFFGEGSRLTVL.

J is TRBJ2-1 and V is TRBV6-2 or TRBV6-3, with 10 positions matching TRBD2. With 2 bases clipped from V and 6 bases from J, the junction kept 16 bases outside the gene matches. The CDR3 loop spans 19 amino acids. Germline loops: CDR1 MNHEY, CDR2 SVGEGT. The CDR3 region is CASSYGAGGNQKTLNEQFF. In DNA, the CDR3 is TGTGCCAGCAGTTACGGAGCGGGAGGGAACCAAAAAACCCTCAATGAGCAGTTCTTC.

This clonotype was seen more than once but under ten times. The chain combines TRBV28 with TRBJ1-5, with 7 bases identical to TRBD1. The ends lost 5 bases at V and 0 bases at J; junction bases unmatched: 4. The V gene's germline CDR1 is MDHEN and CDR2 SYDVKM. This CDR3 contains 15 residues. CDR3 in DNA: TGTGCCAGCAGTCTCAACAGGGGTAGCAATCAGCCCCAGCATTTT. Translating gives CASSLNRGSNQPQHF.

This clonotype turned up a few times. The rearrangement links TRBV19 to TRBJ2-2; D is unclear. V was pared by 7 bases and J by 1 base, with 13 bases between. The CDR3 is made up of 15 amino acids. Germline V gives CDR1 LNHDA, CDR2 SQIVND (reference sequence). The CDR3 DNA follows: TGTGCCAGTAAATCCTCCAAAAGGAACACCGGGGAGCTGTTTTTT. This gives the protein CASKSSKRNTGELFF. The full variable domain, in which reference TRBV19 and TRBJ2-2 provide the parts outside the CDR3, is DGGITQSPKYLFRKEGQNVTLSCEQNLNHDAMYWYRQDPGQGLRLIYYSQIVNDFQKGDIAEGYSVSREKKESFPLTVTSAQKNPTAFYLCASKSSKRNTGELFFGEGSRLTVL.

There are many counts of this clonotype. The V call is TRBV10-3, the J call TRBJ2-7, with no clear D. CDR3 size: 11 residues. CDR1 is ENHRY, CDR2 SYGVKD, per germline. V was trimmed by 2 bases and J by 5 bases, leaving 4 bases between them. The CDR3 sequence: CAISEMNEQYF. The CDR3, as DNA: TGTGCCATCAGTGAGATGAACGAGCAGTACTTC.

V is TRBV20-1 and J is TRBJ1-4, with 7 bases fitting TRBD1. The germline gives CDR1 DFQATT, CDR2 SNEGSKA (reference sequence). After removal of 2 bases from V and 4 bases from J, the junction contained 7 bases not matched to a gene. This CDR3 comprises 15 residues. This chain's CDR3 is CSARTTGARNEKLFF. The CDR3 nucleotides read TGCAGTGCTAGAACCACAGGGGCTCGTAATGAAAAACTGTTTTTT.

The V and J genes are TRBV20-1 and TRBJ2-1, with 10 bases identical to TRBD2. V shed 3 bases, J shed 4 bases, and the junction held 15 bases outside the gene matches. The CDR3 is made up of 18 amino acids. Germline V gene data show CDR1 as DFQATT and CDR2 as SNEGSKA (reference sequence). Here the CDR3 reads CSASLRTSGEVGYNEQFF. CDR3 DNA sequence: TGCAGTGCTAGTCTTCGGACTAGCGGAGAAGTGGGGTACAATGAGCAGTTCTTC.

V usage is TRBV20-1 and J usage is TRBJ1-1; 8 bases are shared with TRBD1. J lost 4 bases, V lost 2 bases, and 9 bases had no gene match. This CDR3 comprises 15 residues. Germline V gives CDR1 DFQATT, CDR2 SNEGSKA (reference sequence). The CDR3 region is CSARFQGARGTEAFF. DNA of the CDR3: TGCAGTGCTAGATTTCAGGGGGCGCGGGGCACTGAAGCTTTCTTT.

This clonotype was found a few times. The rearrangement links TRBV20-1 to TRBJ1-1, with a possible D match to TRBD1 (5 bases). Per germline, CDR1 DFQATT and CDR2 SNEGSKA (reference sequence). The CDR3 extends over 16 amino acids. Deletions cut 4 bases from V and 0 bases from J, with 18 bases between. Written as DNA, the CDR3 is TGCAGTGCTACTACGGGGCGACAGACGATGAACACTGAAGCTTTCTTT. Translation gives CSATTGRQTMNTEAFF.

The chain recombines TRBV2 with TRBJ1-4; tentative D call: TRBD1 (5 bases). CDR3 length: 14 residues. The germline V and J ends were trimmed by 3 bases and 6 bases, with 11 bases remaining between them. Germline V gene data show CDR1 as SNHLY and CDR2 as FYNNEI. CDR3 sequence reads: CASSERGNHEKLFF. The DNA for the CDR3 is TGTGCCAGCAGTGAGCGGGGGAACCATGAAAAACTGTTTTTT.

V and J are TRBV5-5 and TRBJ2-3, with D unresolved. The CDR3 loop spans 12 amino acids. With 1 base removed from V and 5 bases from J, the gap between germline ends came to 5 bases. CDR1 is SGHKS, CDR2 YYEKEE, per germline (reference sequence). DNA of the CDR3: TGTGCCAGCAGCTTGTCGAGAGATACGCAGTATTTT. Amino acid sequence: CASSLSRDTQYF.

The chain carries TRBV28 and TRBJ2-5; TRBD1 agrees at 11 bases. The CDR3 is 16 residues long. Germline V gives CDR1 MDHEN, CDR2 SYDVKM. V lost 3 bases to trimming and J lost 5 bases; unmatched junction nucleotides: 8. The CDR3 DNA sequence: TGTGCCAGCAGTTTCCCACGGACAGGGGGCGCGGAGACCCAGTACTTC. It specifies CASSFPRTGGAETQYF.

This clonotype was picked up a small number of times. The gene calls are TRBV28 and TRBJ2-7; perhaps TRBD1 as D (7 bases). V lost 2 bases and J lost 4, with 12 bases in between. This CDR3 is built from 14 residues. Per germline, CDR1 MDHEN and CDR2 SYDVKM. The CDR3 here is CASSLVRGVYEQYF. CDR3 nucleotide sequence: TGTGCCAGCAGTTTAGTCAGGGGGGTTTACGAGCAGTACTTC. Full variable domain (outside the CDR3, taken from reference TRBV28 and TRBJ2-7): DVKVTQSSRYLVKRTGEKVFLECVQDMDHENMFWYRQDPGLGLRLIYFSYDVKMKEKGDIPEGYSVSREKKERFSLILESASTNQTSMYLCASSLVRGVYEQYFGPGTRLTVT.